This TCR beta chain was retrieved from a study of Tregs in tolerant kidney transplant recipients. TCRdb keeps only in-frame clones here, not all; method: immunoSEQ multiplex PCR. The sample has some 240,000 clones; roughly 80% are singletons. Unstimulated regulatory T cells (CD4+CD25+CD127-), CD4+CD25- non-regulatory cells, CD4 and CD8 cells were FACS-sorted from thawed PBMCs. The V end was cut by 5 bases, the J end by 2 bases, with 16 bases between. CDR3 length equals 15 residues. Germline CDR1 MNHEY, CDR2 SMNVEV (reference sequence). Points on this clone: Its antigen is currently unknown.

Study-level points and caveats: Expanding Tregs on activated donor B cells appeared to best identify donor-specific TCRbeta clones. Findings come from small patient numbers and require larger validation.

This chain joins TRBV27 and TRBJ2-7; D might be TRBD1 or TRBD2, each matching 6 bases. The clonotype originates from a human donor in good health. The specimen sequenced was CD4+ T cells from blood. This chain's CDR3 is CASSAQWGAAYEQYF. The CDR3 coding sequence is TGTGCCAGCAGTGCCCAGTGGGGGGCGGCCTACGAGCAGTACTTC.